Below are 16 T cell receptor beta chains sequenced from a single sample in a study of vaccination and CD4 T cells after COVID-19. Cultured CD4+ T cells had their DNA profiled by the Oncomine TCR Beta short-read assay. MiXCR, applied by TCRdb to the PCR reads, yields one record per CDR3 protein. The sample comprises around 11,000 distinct CDR3 sequences, roughly 60% of which are singletons, and approximately 16% rests with the top ten. The treatment here: roughly ten-day PBMC culture with coronavirus spike peptide pools or control peptides (ViraFEST assay). No cognate antigen is known for these TCRs. Input material: CD4+ T cells from blood, cultured in vitro. The receptors stem from a human donor who had recovered from COVID-19.

CDR3 DNA sequence: TGTGCCAGCAGGGGTTTTTTCGGGGAGACCCAGTACTTC. It yields the protein CASRGFFGETQYF. The chain uses TRBV6-1 and TRBJ2-5, with no clear D. The CDR3 totals 13 residues. The V gene lost 6 bases and the J gene lost 5 bases, with 13 bases spanning the gap. Germline assignment: CDR1 MNHNS and CDR2 SASEGT.

The V gene is TRBV27, the J gene TRBJ1-6; D is unresolved. Germline-derived CDR1 and CDR2 are MNHEY and SMNVEV (reference sequence). Trimming shortened V by 0 bases and J by 9 bases, and 9 bases separated the two germline ends. The CDR3 runs to 14 residues. The CDR3 DNA is TGTGCCAGCAGTTTATCCCCCGGGGTTTCACCCCTCCACTTT. This translates into CASSLSPGVSPLHF.

This clonotype was counted between two and nine times. The genes are TRBV28 and TRBJ1-2; D not resolved. The CDR3 runs 14 residues. Germline assignment: CDR1 MDHEN and CDR2 SYDVKM. The V gene lost 6 bases and the J gene lost 4 bases, with 15 bases spanning the gap. The CDR3 is CASRSVREIYGYTF. The CDR3 nucleotides are TGTGCCAGCAGGTCCGTCCGGGAGATCTATGGCTACACCTTC.

The J gene is TRBJ1-5, the V gene TRBV14, with D perhaps TRBD1 (5 bases). Germline CDR1 and CDR2: SGHDN and FVKESK. The V and J ends lost 0 bases and 7 bases respectively, with 7 bases between them. The CDR3 consists of 13 residues. CDR3 DNA: TGTGCCAGCAGCCAAGATCAGGGCCAGCCCCAGCATTTT. As protein: CASSQDQGQPQHF.

The chain recombines TRBV2 with TRBJ2-5; 8 positions agree with TRBD2. CDR3 length equals 14 residues. V lost 6 bases and J lost 0; bases outside the gene matches: 3. Germline loops: CDR1 SNHLY, CDR2 FYNNEI. The CDR3 loop reads CASSVLADQETQYF. CDR3 nucleotides: TGTGCCAGCAGCGTACTAGCGGACCAAGAGACCCAGTACTTC.

The V gene is TRBV30, the J gene TRBJ1-1; a weak D match, TRBD1 (6 bases). CDR3 length equals 13 residues. Trimming pared 1 base from V and 2 bases from J, leaving 8 bases between. In germline, CDR1 is GTSNPN, CDR2 SVGIG (reference sequence). CDR3 amino acids: CAWSEGGNTEAFF. The CDR3 DNA is TGTGCCTGGAGTGAGGGGGGAAACACTGAAGCTTTCTTT.

As for this clonotype: The junction departs from the called germline gene at one end, perhaps through a read error. The chain employs TRBV20-1 and TRBJ2-3; unclear D gene. CDR1 DFQATT and CDR2 SNEGSKA come from the germline V gene (reference sequence). The CDR3 consists of 14 residues. The CDR3 DNA reads TGCAGTGCCAGAGCCCCTAGGCCCAGGGATACGCAGTATTTT. Protein sequence: CSARAPRPRDTQYF.

The J gene is TRBJ1-2, the V gene TRBV20-1, with 8 nucleotides matching TRBD1. The ends lost 5 bases at V and 4 bases at J; junction bases unmatched: 3. Germline V gene sequence: CDR1 DFQATT, CDR2 SNEGSKA (reference sequence). The CDR3 contains 12 residues. The CDR3 bases are TGCAGTGCTGGGGGACAGGCCTATGGCTACACCTTC. Translating gives CSAGGQAYGYTF.

For the CDR3, the DNA is TGTGCCAGTAGTTATTACAGGGGGTCGGCTTTCTTT. It yields the protein CASSYYRGSAFF. This chain uses TRBV19 with TRBJ1-1, with 8 positions matching TRBD1. V shed 5 bases and J 11 bases; nucleotides not matched to a gene: 7. The germline V gene encodes CDR1 LNHDA and CDR2 SQIVND (reference sequence). The CDR3 sequence is 12 residues long.

The gene calls are TRBV7-9 and TRBJ1-1; D remains unclear. The V and J ends lost 1 base and 3 bases respectively, with 12 bases between them. CDR3 length equals 15 residues. Germline values: CDR1 SEHNR, CDR2 FQNEAQ (reference sequence). In DNA form, the CDR3 reads TGTGCCAGCAGCTTAGGTATGGCGTTTGACACTGAAGCTTTCTTT. Translation: CASSLGMAFDTEAFF.

This clonotype was counted once. The chain combines TRBV5-1 with TRBJ2-5, with 13 bases identical to TRBD2. This CDR3 has 17 amino acids. Germline assignment: CDR1 SGHRS and CDR2 YFSETQ. V shed 0 bases and J 3 bases; nucleotides not matched to a gene: 5. DNA for the CDR3: TGCGCCAGCAGCTTGGCCGGACTAGCGGGGGCTAAAGAGACCCAGTACTTC. It encodes CASSLAGLAGAKETQYF. Complete variable domain (other parts from reference TRBV5-1 and TRBJ2-5): KAGVTQTPRYLIKTRGQQVTLSCSPISGHRSVSWYQQTPGQGLQFLFEYFSETQRNKGNFPGRFSGRQFSNSRSEMNVSTLELGDSALYLCASSLAGLAGAKETQYFGPGTRLLVL.

The genes are TRBV7-2 and TRBJ2-2; 10 bases agree with TRBD1. There are 15 residues in the CDR3. The germline gives CDR1 SGHTA, CDR2 FQGNSA. The ends lost 5 bases at V and 7 bases at J; junction bases unmatched: 7. DNA for the CDR3: TGTGCCAGCAGCATGAGACAGGGGGCCGTCGGGGAGCTGTTTTTT. Translation: CASSMRQGAVGELFF.

This chain connects TRBV6-1 to TRBJ1-1, with unresolved D. Germline V gives CDR1 MNHNS, CDR2 SASEGT. Deletions cut 5 bases from V and 0 bases from J, with 4 bases between. The CDR3 runs 12 residues. The CDR3 region is CASSPMNTEAFF. The CDR3 DNA sequence: TGTGCCAGCAGTCCAATGAACACTGAAGCTTTCTTT.

The genes are TRBV20-1 and TRBJ1-1; no definite D call. Germline V gene data show CDR1 as DFQATT and CDR2 as SNEGSKA (reference sequence). Trimming cost V 5 bases and J 4 bases, with 20 bases left between them. CDR3 length equals 15 residues. CDR3 region: CSALNHRGFGTEAFF. In DNA, the CDR3 is TGCAGTGCTTTAAACCACCGGGGATTCGGCACTGAAGCTTTCTTT.

This clonotype was counted only a few times. The chain combines TRBV11-3 with TRBJ2-7, with 7 bases identical to TRBD1. J was trimmed by 2 bases and V by 3 bases; bases with no gene match: 7. The germline V gene encodes CDR1 SGHNT and CDR2 YENEEA. The CDR3 loop spans 15 amino acids. CDR3 amino acids: CASSFETGPTYEQYF. In DNA form, the CDR3 reads TGTGCCAGCAGCTTCGAGACAGGGCCCACCTACGAGCAGTACTTC. The full variable domain, with the rest looked up from reference TRBV11-3 and TRBJ2-7, is EAGVVQSPRYKIIEKKQPVAFWCNPISGHNTLYWYLQNLGQGPELLIRYENEEAVDDSQLPKDRFSAERLKGVDSTLKIQPAELGDSAVYLCASSFETGPTYEQYFGPGTRLTVT.

This rearrangement joins TRBV30 to TRBJ1-2, with 7 bases fitting TRBD1. Germline loops: CDR1 GTSNPN, CDR2 SVGIG (reference sequence). With 5 bases clipped from V and 6 bases from J, the junction kept 9 bases outside the gene matches. The CDR3 extends over 13 amino acids. CDR3 region: CAWDREPGDGYTF. The CDR3 nucleotides are TGTGCCTGGGACAGGGAGCCGGGGGATGGCTACACCTTC.